This TCR beta chain is drawn from a study of long-term antiretroviral therapy in people with HIV. An immunoSEQ assay, version v3.0, was performed at survey level. The protocol was immunoSEQ multiplex PCR, while the TCRdb copy is restricted to in-frame clones and leaves out a portion. The sample lists some 25,000 clones, about four fifths occurring once. With 1 base removed from V and 7 bases from J, the gap between germline ends came to 13 bases. The germline V gene has CDR1 SGHVS and CDR2 FQNEAQ. The CDR3 covers 14 residues. The source is a man younger than 40 with HIV. The chain uses TRBV7-8 and TRBJ1-1; D unresolved. Specimen: unsorted PBMCs, collected 0.7 years before starting antiretroviral therapy. CDR3 protein: CASSLGVRGLEAFF. In DNA, the CDR3 is TGTGCCAGCAGCTTAGGGGTACGAGGACTTGAAGCTTTCTTT.